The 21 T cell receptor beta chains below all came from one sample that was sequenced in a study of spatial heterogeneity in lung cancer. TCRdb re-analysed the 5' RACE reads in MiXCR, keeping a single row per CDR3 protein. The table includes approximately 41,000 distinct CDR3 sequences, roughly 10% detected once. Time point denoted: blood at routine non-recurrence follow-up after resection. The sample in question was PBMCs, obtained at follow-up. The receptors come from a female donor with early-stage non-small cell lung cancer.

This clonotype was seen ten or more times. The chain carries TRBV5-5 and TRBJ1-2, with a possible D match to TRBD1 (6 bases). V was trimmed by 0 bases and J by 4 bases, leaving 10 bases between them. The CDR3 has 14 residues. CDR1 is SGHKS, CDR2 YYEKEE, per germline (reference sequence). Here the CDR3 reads CASSLEPRGYGYTF. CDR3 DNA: TGTGCCAGCAGCTTGGAGCCCAGGGGCTATGGCTACACCTTC.

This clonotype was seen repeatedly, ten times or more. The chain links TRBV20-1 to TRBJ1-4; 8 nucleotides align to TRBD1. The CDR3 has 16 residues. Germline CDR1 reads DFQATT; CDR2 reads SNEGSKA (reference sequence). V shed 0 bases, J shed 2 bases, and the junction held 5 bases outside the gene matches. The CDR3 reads CSARDAPGGTNEKLFF. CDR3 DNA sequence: TGCAGTGCTAGAGATGCCCCAGGGGGCACTAATGAAAAACTGTTTTTT.

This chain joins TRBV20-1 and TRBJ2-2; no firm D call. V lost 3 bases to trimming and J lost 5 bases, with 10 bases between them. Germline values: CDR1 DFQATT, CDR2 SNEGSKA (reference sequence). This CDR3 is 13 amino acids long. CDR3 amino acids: CSASYFKTGELFF. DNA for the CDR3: TGCAGTGCTAGTTATTTCAAGACCGGGGAGCTGTTTTTT.

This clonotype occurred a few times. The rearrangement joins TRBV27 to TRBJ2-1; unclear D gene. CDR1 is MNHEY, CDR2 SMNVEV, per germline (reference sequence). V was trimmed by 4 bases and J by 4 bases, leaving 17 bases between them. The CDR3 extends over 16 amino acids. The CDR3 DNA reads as TGTGCCAGCAGTTCACCCTTCCTAACCAGTTACAATGAGCAGTTCTTC. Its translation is CASSSPFLTSYNEQFF.

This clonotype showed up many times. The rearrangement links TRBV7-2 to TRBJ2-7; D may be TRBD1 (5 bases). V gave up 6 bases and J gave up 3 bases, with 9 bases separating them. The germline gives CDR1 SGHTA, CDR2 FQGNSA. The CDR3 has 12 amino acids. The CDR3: CASSLGRYEQYF. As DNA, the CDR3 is TGTGCCAGCAGTTTGGGGCGCTACGAGCAGTACTTC.

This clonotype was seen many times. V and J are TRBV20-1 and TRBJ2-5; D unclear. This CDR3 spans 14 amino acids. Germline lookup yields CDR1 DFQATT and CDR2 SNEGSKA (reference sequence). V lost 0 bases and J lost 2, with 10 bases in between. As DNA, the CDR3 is TGCAGTGCTAGAGATCCCCTCGGGCAAGAGACCCAGTACTTC. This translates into CSARDPLGQETQYF.

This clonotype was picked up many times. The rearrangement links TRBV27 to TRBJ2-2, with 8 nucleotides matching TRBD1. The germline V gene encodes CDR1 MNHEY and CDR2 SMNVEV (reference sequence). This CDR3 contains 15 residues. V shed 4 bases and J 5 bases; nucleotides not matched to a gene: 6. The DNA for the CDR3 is TGTGCCAGCAGTTCTAGAGACAGGGGAACCGGGGAGCTGTTTTTT. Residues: CASSSRDRGTGELFF.

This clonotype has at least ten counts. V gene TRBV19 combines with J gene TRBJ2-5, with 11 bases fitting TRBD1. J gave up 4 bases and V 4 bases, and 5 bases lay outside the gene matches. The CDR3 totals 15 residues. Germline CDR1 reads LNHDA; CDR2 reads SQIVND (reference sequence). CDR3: CASSNQGTGGETQYF. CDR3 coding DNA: TGTGCCAGTAGTAATCAAGGGACAGGGGGAGAGACCCAGTACTTC.

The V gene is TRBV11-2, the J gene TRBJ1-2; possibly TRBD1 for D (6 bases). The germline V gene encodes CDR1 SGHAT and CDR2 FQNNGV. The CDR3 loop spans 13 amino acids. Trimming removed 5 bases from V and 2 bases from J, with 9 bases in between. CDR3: CASSATGNYGYTF. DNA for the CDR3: TGTGCCAGCAGCGCTACAGGGAACTATGGCTACACCTTC.

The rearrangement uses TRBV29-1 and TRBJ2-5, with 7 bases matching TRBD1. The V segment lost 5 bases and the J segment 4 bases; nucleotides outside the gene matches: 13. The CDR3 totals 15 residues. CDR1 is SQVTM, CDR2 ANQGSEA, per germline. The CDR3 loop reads CSVFRQGNQRETQYF. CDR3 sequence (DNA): TGCAGCGTTTTCCGACAGGGTAATCAGAGAGAGACCCAGTACTTC.

CDR3 nucleotides: TGTGCCAGCAGCGTCCGACAGGGGCCTCAAGAGACCCAGTACTTC. This sequence encodes CASSVRQGPQETQYF. The chain employs TRBV9 and TRBJ2-5; 8 bases fit TRBD1. The germline CDR1 and CDR2 sequences are SGDLS and YYNGEE. This CDR3 comprises 15 residues. J gave up 2 bases and V 2 bases, and 5 bases lay outside the gene matches.

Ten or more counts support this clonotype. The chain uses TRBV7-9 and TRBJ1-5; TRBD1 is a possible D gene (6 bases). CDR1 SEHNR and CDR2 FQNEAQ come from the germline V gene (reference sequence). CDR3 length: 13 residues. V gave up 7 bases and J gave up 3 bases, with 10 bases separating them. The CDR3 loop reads CASTPGVNQPQHF. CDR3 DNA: TGTGCCAGCACACCAGGGGTCAATCAGCCCCAGCATTTT.

The CDR3 here is CASTTGREGWQYF. In nucleotides, the CDR3 is TGTGCCAGCACGACAGGGCGTGAAGGGTGGCAGTACTTC. The chain combines TRBV10-3 with TRBJ2-7; 7 bases align to TRBD1. Looked up from germline, CDR1 is ENHRY and CDR2 is SYGVKD. The junction had 15 bases not matched to a gene; V was cut back by 10 bases and J by 9 bases. The CDR3 spans 13 residues.

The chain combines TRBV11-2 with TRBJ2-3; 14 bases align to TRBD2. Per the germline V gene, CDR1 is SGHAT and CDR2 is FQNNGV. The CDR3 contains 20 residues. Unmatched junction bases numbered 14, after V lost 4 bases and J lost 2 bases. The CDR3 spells CASSSRTSGGTGPPTDTQYF. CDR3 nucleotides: TGTGCCAGCAGCTCCCGGACTAGCGGGGGGACCGGCCCCCCCACAGATACGCAGTATTTT.

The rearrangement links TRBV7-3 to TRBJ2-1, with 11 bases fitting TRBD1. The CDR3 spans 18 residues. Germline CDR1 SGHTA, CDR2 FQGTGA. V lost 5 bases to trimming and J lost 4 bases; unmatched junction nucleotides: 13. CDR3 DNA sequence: TGTGCCAGCAGCGATCGCGGCCAGGGACAGGGGGATTACAATGAGCAGTTCTTC. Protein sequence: CASSDRGQGQGDYNEQFF.

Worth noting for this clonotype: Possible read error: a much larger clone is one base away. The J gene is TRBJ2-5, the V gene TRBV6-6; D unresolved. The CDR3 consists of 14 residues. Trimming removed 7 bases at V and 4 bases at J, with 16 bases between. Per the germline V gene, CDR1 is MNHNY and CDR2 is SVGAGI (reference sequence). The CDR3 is CASIDHGSGETQYF. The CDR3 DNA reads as TGTGCCAGCATCGATCACGGCTCGGGAGAGACCCAGTACTTC.

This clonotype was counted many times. The DNA for the CDR3 is TGCGCCAGCAGCCAAGTACAGGGATATGGCTACACCTTC. Protein: CASSQVQGYGYTF. The J gene is TRBJ1-2, the V gene TRBV4-1; a weak D match, TRBD1 (6 bases). Germline lookup yields CDR1 MGHRA and CDR2 YSYEKL. V lost 1 base and J 5 bases, leaving 8 bases between the germline ends. The CDR3 runs 13 residues.

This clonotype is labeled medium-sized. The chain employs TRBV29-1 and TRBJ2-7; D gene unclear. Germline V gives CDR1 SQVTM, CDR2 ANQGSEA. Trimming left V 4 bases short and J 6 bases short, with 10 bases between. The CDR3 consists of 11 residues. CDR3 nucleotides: TGCAGCGTTGTAAAGGGATCCGAGCAGTACTTC. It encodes CSVVKGSEQYF.

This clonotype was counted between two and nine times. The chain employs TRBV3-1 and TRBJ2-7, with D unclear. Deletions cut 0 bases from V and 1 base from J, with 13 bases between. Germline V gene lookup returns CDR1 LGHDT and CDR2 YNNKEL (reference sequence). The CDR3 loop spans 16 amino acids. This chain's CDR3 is CASSQDPTDRSYEQYF. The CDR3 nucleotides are TGTGCCAGCAGCCAAGATCCAACCGATCGATCCTACGAGCAGTACTTC.

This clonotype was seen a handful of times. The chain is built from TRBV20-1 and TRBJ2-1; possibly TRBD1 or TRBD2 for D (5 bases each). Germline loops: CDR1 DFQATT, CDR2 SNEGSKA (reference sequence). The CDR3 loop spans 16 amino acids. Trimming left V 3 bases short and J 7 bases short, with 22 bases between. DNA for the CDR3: TGCAGTGCTAGCGATACGACGGGGACGGTGAGAAATGAGCAGTTCTTC. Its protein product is CSASDTTGTVRNEQFF.

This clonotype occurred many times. The CDR3 nucleotides are TGTGCCAGCAGCGGCCGGGACAGATACGAGCAGTACTTC. This translates into CASSGRDRYEQYF. V usage is TRBV5-6 and J usage is TRBJ2-7; 7 bases align to TRBD1. Germline values: CDR1 SGHDT, CDR2 YYEEEE. The CDR3 has 13 residues. J gave up 4 bases and V 4 bases, and 5 bases lay outside the gene matches.